This T cell receptor (beta chain) was recovered during a study of response to subunit inactivated influenza vaccine. As concerns this clonotype: Antigen: not known.

One entry per CDR3 protein results from TCRdb running MiXCR on the RT-PCR reads. Of hundreds of thousands of distinct CDR3 sequences in the sample, about a fifth are singletons; the top ten hold about a tenth. The length of the CDR3 is 16 residues. V was clipped by 0 bases and J by 9 bases; unmatched bases: 10. Germline V gene data show CDR1 as MNHEY and CDR2 as SVGAGI. Overall study results and limits: Each seasonal influenza vaccination, the authors suggested, recruits few new T cells.

Material: PBMCs from blood, obtained less than 6 days after vaccination. The rearrangement joins TRBV6-5 to TRBJ2-1, with 8 bases lining up with TRBD2. The receptor's source is a man aged 50-60 years who received an inactivated influenza vaccine. This CDR3 reads CASSYSAGGLVSEQFF. For the CDR3, the DNA is TGTGCCAGCAGTTACTCGGCGGGGGGCCTTGTAAGTGAGCAGTTCTTC.